A selection of T cell receptor beta chains follows, all from one sample in a study of T cell repertoires in cytomegalovirus infection. TCRdb re-called the reads through MiXCR, storing one row per CDR3 protein. Altogether approximately 730,000 distinct CDR3 sequences are present, just under 30% being singletons, with the ten largest covering over 10%. Their antigen targets remain unknown. This material consisted of cultured CD8+ T cells from PBMCs, taken from culture after CMV antigen stimulation. Receptor source: a human donor in good health (CMV status not recorded). Some clones in this sample may be carry-over from other donors' samples. The CDR3 runs from the conserved cysteine through the conserved F or W. D genes are given only for firm matches. Clone size appears in some rows only: once, few, many, or a class for an expanded clone.

V gene,D gene,J gene,clone size,CDR3 DNA,CDR3 protein
TRBV6-1,-,TRBJ1-2,few,TGTGCCACCGGACCGACGGACTATGGCTACACCTTC,CATGPTDYGYTF
TRBV7-9,-,TRBJ1-1,many,TGTGCCAGCAGCACAACACACAGGACGAACACTGAAGCTTTCTTT,CASSTTHRTNTEAFF
TRBV6-8,-,TRBJ2-7,-,TGTGCCAGCAGTTACTCGATTCTAAGGGGTTGGACCTACGAGCAGTACTTC,CASSYSILRGWTYEQYF
TRBV2,-,TRBJ2-1,-,TGTGCCACCGAACCGGGGGTAGGAGCCTACAATGAGCAGTTCTTC,CATEPGVGAYNEQFF
TRBV12-3/TRBV12-4,-,TRBJ1-3,few,TGTGCCAGCACCCCAGGTGACCTCGACCCCAAAAACACCATATATTTT,CASTPGDLDPKNTIYF
TRBV3-1,TRBD1,TRBJ1-1,-,TGTGCCAGCAGCCAAGTGCGGGAAGACAGGGGGCGGAACACTGAAGCTTTCTTT,CASSQVREDRGRNTEAFF
TRBV2,-,TRBJ2-2,-,TGTGCCAGCAGTGGTACTCGCACCGGGGAGCTGTTTTTT,CASSGTRTGELFF
TRBV19,-,TRBJ1-5,-,TGTGCCAGTAGTAATACAGGGTACTACGAGACTACAGGAGATCAGCCCCAGCATTTT,CASSNTGYYETTGDQPQHF
TRBV18,-,TRBJ2-5,-,TGTGCCAGCTACACAGGTCTAACCCAAGAGACCCAGTACTTC,CASYTGLTQETQYF
TRBV5-5,-,TRBJ2-5,-,TGTGCCAGCAGCTTGCTGGGAAACAGAGAGACCCAGTACTTC,CASSLLGNRETQYF
TRBV5-5,-,TRBJ1-1,-,TGTGCCAGCAGTTTCTCGGGAAAACTGAACACTGAAGCTTTCTTT,CASSFSGKLNTEAFF
TRBV5-5,TRBD1,TRBJ1-5,-,TGTGCCAGCAGCCCCTGGACAGGAAACAATCAGCCCCAGCATTTT,CASSPWTGNNQPQHF
TRBV25-1,TRBD2,TRBJ2-4,few,TGTGCCAGCAGTTCCCCTGGGAAGCGGGGGGACATTCAGTACTTC,CASSSPGKRGDIQYF
TRBV27,TRBD1,TRBJ2-1,few,TGTGCCAGCAGCGGACAGGGGGTTTACAATGAGCAGTTCTTC,CASSGQGVYNEQFF
TRBV6-8,-,TRBJ2-1,few,TGTGCCAGCAGTTACCGGGGGACACACAATGAGCAGTTCTTC,CASSYRGTHNEQFF
TRBV12-3/TRBV12-4,TRBD1,TRBJ1-2,few,TGTGCCAGCAGTTCGGAGGGGGCGCGGGATGGCTACACCTTC,CASSSEGARDGYTF
TRBV2,TRBD1,TRBJ1-2,few,TGTGCCAGCAGTGATGGACTGTCCGGGACAGGAGTCTATGGCTACACCTTC,CASSDGLSGTGVYGYTF
TRBV9,-,TRBJ2-4,few,TGTGCCAGCAGCCCTTCAGGTCGGGACCTAGCCAAAAACATTCAGTACTTC,CASSPSGRDLAKNIQYF
TRBV18,TRBD1,TRBJ2-3,few,TGTGCCAGCTCACCGTCCCGGGACAGGGAACAGGGCACAGATACGCAGTATTTT,CASSPSRDREQGTDTQYF
TRBV5-5,-,TRBJ1-1,-,TGTGCCAGCACCGCTACCGGGTACGGAGCTTTCTTT,CASTATGYGAFF
TRBV7-4,-,TRBJ2-7,-,TGTGCCAGCAGCTCCACAGGGTGGGAGCAGTACTTC,CASSSTGWEQYF
TRBV12-5,-,TRBJ1-2,-,TGTGCTAGTGGTACACAGGGAATTGACGGCTACACCTTC,CASGTQGIDGYTF
TRBV6-5,-,TRBJ2-3,-,TGTGCCAGCAGTCGGCTCAGGGCTAGCACAGATACGCAGTATTTT,CASSRLRASTDTQYF
TRBV27,-,TRBJ1-3,few,TGTGCCAGCAGTGAGGCGGGCCGCGTAGACACCATATATTTT,CASSEAGRVDTIYF
TRBV7-6,-,TRBJ2-7,many,TGTGCCAGCAGCCACCGGGACTTTTACGAGCAGTACTTC,CASSHRDFYEQYF
TRBV19,TRBD1,TRBJ1-1,-,TGTGCCAGTAGTTCCACAGGGGATATGGCTTTCTTT,CASSSTGDMAFF
TRBV7-8,TRBD1,TRBJ1-6,many,TGTGCCAGCAGCTACCCCGTGACAGGGGGCCTAGGGTATTCACCCCTCCACTTT,CASSYPVTGGLGYSPLHF
TRBV12-3/TRBV12-4,TRBD2,TRBJ2-3,few,TGTGCCAGCAGGCCCTCCGGGGGGAGAACGGATACGCAGTATTTT,CASRPSGGRTDTQYF
TRBV12-3/TRBV12-4,TRBD2,TRBJ2-1,-,TGTGCCAGCACCGGAACTAGCGGCTTCTACAATGAGCAGTTCTTC,CASTGTSGFYNEQFF
TRBV6-2/TRBV6-3,TRBD2,TRBJ2-1,few,TGTGCCAGCACCTCGTGGGCGGGGGGCTACAATGAGCAGTTCTTC,CASTSWAGGYNEQFF
TRBV4-1,TRBD1,TRBJ1-1,-,TGCGCCAGCAGCCATTGGGGGACAGGGGAAGACACTGAAGCTTTCTTT,CASSHWGTGEDTEAFF
TRBV7-9,-,TRBJ1-6,-,TGTGCCAGCAGCTTTAAAGCAGGAGTTGGGGATTCACCCCTCCACTTT,CASSFKAGVGDSPLHF
TRBV12-3/TRBV12-4,-,TRBJ1-2,-,TGTGCCAGCAGCACCCCGGACACCAACTCACTCTATGGCTACACCTTC,CASSTPDTNSLYGYTF
TRBV14,-,TRBJ2-5,few,TGTGCCAGCAGCCCCTCACGGGGGCGGGAAGAGACCCAGTACTTC,CASSPSRGREETQYF
TRBV5-5,-,TRBJ2-2,few,TGTGCCAGCAGCTTGTATACAGAGGCGAACACCGGGGAGCTGTTTTTT,CASSLYTEANTGELFF
TRBV7-9,TRBD2,TRBJ2-3,few,TGTGCCAGCAGCAATCGACTAGCGGCTAGCACAGATACGCAGTATTTT,CASSNRLAASTDTQYF
TRBV6-5,-,TRBJ1-6,few,TGTGCCAGCAGGGGCGTACTGCTTAGCTCCTATAATTCACCCCTCCACTTT,CASRGVLLSSYNSPLHF
TRBV19,-,TRBJ2-1,-,TGTGCCAGTAGTGCGAAATACGGCTCCTACAATGAGCAGTTCTTC,CASSAKYGSYNEQFF
TRBV15,-,TRBJ1-1,-,TGTGCCACCGGTGACTCGGACACTGAAGCTTTCTTT,CATGDSDTEAFF
TRBV24-1,-,TRBJ2-1,-,TGTGCCACCAGTGACGCGGCTTACAATGAGCAGTTCTTC,CATSDAAYNEQFF
TRBV7-9,-,TRBJ2-7,few,TGTGCCAGCAGCGTCCCCTCCGTCGACAACGCCTACGAGCAGTACTTC,CASSVPSVDNAYEQYF
TRBV4-1,TRBD1,TRBJ1-1,-,TGCGCCAGCAGCCGCGCCACAGGGGTGGGAACTGAAGCTTTCTTT,CASSRATGVGTEAFF
TRBV6-8,-,TRBJ2-1,-,TGTGCCAGCAGTTCTCCGGGACTCTCCCATTTGTGGAATGAGCAGTTCTTC,CASSSPGLSHLWNEQFF
TRBV7-9,TRBD2,TRBJ2-5,-,TGTGCCAGCAGCTCTCCGACTAGCGGCAACCAAGAGACCCAGTACTTC,CASSSPTSGNQETQYF
TRBV7-9,TRBD2,TRBJ2-5,-,TGTGCCAGCATCCGTAGCGGGGCCAGGGTAACTGAGACCCAGTACTTC,CASIRSGARVTETQYF
TRBV4-1,TRBD1,TRBJ2-3,few,TGCGCCAGCAGCCAGCCCTCCGGGACAGGGACCAATTTT,CASSQPSGTGTNF
TRBV7-8,-,TRBJ2-7,few,TGTGCCAGCAGCGACGGGTGGACAGCTAGCTATTATTACGAGCAGTACTTC,CASSDGWTASYYYEQYF
TRBV7-9,TRBD1,TRBJ2-2,few,TGTGCCAGCAGCTCGGACAGGGAGCCCACCGGGGAGCTGTTTTTT,CASSSDREPTGELFF
TRBV27,-,TRBJ1-2,few,TGTGCCAGCAGAGCCTATACAGGGAATCCGAACTATGGCTACACCTTC,CASRAYTGNPNYGYTF
TRBV6-5,-,TRBJ2-1,-,TGTGCCAGCAGTTGGGACATACGGAATGAGCAGTTCTTC,CASSWDIRNEQFF
TRBV4-3,-,TRBJ2-3,few,TGCGCCAGCAGCCAAGGTAGCTTCGATACGCAGTATTTT,CASSQGSFDTQYF
TRBV7-9,-,TRBJ1-3,few,TGTGCCAGCAGCCCTGAGGGGTTCTCTGGAAACACCATATATTTT,CASSPEGFSGNTIYF
TRBV6-2/TRBV6-3,TRBD1,TRBJ1-5,many,TGTGCCAGCAGACGACCGGGACAGGGGGTTTTCAATCAGCCCCAGCATTTT,CASRRPGQGVFNQPQHF
TRBV20-1,-,TRBJ1-6,-,TGCAGTGCTACCCCGGGGCTAACCCTCCACTTT,CSATPGLTLHF
TRBV7-9,-,TRBJ2-3,many,TGTGCCAGCAGCCCCTTGGGCAGAGGTACGCAGTATTTT,CASSPLGRGTQYF
TRBV9,TRBD1,TRBJ2-6,-,TGTGCCAGCAGCGGCCCCGGGACAGGGGGACCTGGGGCCAACGTCCTGACTTTC,CASSGPGTGGPGANVLTF